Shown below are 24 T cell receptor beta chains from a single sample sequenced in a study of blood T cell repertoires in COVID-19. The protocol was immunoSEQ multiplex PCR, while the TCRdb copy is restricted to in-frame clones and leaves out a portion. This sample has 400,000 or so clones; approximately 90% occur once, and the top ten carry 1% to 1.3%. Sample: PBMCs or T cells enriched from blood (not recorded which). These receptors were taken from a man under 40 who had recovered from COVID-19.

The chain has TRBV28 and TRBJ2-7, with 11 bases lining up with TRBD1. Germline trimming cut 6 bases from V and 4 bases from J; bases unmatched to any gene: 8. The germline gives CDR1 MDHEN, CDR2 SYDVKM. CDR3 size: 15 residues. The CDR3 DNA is TGTGCCAGCAGGGGGGACAGGGGGGGATTTTACGAGCAGTACTTC. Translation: CASRGDRGGFYEQYF.

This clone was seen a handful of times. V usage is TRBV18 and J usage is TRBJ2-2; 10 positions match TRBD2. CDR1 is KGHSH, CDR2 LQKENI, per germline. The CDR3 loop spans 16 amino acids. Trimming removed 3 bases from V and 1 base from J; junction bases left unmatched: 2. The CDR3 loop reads CASSPRTSGNTGELFF. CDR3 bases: TGTGCCAGCTCACCCCGGACTAGCGGGAACACCGGGGAGCTGTTTTTT.

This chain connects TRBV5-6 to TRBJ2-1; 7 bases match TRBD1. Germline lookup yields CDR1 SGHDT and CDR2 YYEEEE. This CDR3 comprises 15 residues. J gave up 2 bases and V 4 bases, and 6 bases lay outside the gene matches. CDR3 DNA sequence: TGTGCCAGCAGCCCTCGACAGGGTACCTACAATGAGCAGTTCTTC. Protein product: CASSPRQGTYNEQFF.

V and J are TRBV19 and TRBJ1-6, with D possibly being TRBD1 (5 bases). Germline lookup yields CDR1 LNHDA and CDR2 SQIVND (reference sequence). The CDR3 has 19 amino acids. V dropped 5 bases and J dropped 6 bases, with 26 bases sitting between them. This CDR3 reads CASSSSGTSYRPSNSPLHF. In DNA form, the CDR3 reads TGTGCCAGTAGTTCCTCCGGGACTTCTTATCGCCCCTCTAATTCACCCCTCCACTTT.

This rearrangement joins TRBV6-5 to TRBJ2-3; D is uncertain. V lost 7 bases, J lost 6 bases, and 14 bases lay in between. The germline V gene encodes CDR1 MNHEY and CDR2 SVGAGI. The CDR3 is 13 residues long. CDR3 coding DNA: TGTGCCAGCACCCTTCCACTCGCCGATACGCAGTATTTT. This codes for CASTLPLADTQYF.

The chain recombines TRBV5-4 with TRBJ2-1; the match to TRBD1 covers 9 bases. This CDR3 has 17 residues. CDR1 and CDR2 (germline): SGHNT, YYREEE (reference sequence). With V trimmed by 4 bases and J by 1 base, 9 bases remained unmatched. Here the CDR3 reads CASSRSQGALSYNEQFF. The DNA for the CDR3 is TGTGCCAGCAGCAGGTCACAGGGGGCTTTGTCCTACAATGAGCAGTTCTTC.

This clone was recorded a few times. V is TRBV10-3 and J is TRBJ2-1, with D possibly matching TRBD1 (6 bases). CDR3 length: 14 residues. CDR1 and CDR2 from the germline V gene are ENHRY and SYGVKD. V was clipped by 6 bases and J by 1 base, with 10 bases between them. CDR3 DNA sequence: TGTGCCATCAGCGGGGACACTTCCTACAATGAGCAGTTCTTC. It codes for CAISGDTSYNEQFF.

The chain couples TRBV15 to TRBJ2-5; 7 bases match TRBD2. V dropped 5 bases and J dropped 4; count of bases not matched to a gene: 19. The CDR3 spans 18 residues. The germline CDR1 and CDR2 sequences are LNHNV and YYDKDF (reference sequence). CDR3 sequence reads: CATSGRVGRGRGGETQYF. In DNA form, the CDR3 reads TGTGCCACCAGCGGGAGAGTGGGGCGCGGGCGCGGGGGAGAGACCCAGTACTTC.

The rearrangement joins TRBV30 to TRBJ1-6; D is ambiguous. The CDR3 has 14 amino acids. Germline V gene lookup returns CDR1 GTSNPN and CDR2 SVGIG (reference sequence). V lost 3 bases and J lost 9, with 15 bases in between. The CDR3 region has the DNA TGTGCCTGGAGGAACAATTCGCAGATTTCACCCCTCCACTTT. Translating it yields CAWRNNSQISPLHF.

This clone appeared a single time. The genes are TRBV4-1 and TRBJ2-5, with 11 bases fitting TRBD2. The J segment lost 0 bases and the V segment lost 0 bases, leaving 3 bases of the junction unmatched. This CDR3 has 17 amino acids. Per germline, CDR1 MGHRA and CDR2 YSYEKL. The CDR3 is CASSQDRTSGYQETQYF. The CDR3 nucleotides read TGCGCCAGCAGCCAAGATCGGACTAGCGGGTACCAAGAGACCCAGTACTTC.

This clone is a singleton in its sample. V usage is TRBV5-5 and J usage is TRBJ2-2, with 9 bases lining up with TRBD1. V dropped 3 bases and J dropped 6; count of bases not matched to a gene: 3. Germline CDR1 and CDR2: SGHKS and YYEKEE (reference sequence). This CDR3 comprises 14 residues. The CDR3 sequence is CASSSTGGSGELFF. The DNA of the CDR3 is TGTGCCAGCAGCTCGACAGGGGGATCCGGGGAGCTGTTTTTT. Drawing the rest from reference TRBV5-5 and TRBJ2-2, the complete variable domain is DAGVTQSPTHLIKTRGQQVTLRCSPISGHKSVSWYQQVLGQGPQFIFQYYEKEERGRGNFPDRFSARQFPNYSSELNVNALLLGDSALYLCASSSTGGSGELFFGEGSRLTVL.

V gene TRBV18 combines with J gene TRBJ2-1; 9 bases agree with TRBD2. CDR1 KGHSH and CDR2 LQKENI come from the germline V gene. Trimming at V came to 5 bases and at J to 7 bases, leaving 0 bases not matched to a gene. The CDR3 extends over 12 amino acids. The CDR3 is CASSGLANEQFF. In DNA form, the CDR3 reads TGTGCCAGCTCAGGACTAGCGAATGAGCAGTTCTTC.

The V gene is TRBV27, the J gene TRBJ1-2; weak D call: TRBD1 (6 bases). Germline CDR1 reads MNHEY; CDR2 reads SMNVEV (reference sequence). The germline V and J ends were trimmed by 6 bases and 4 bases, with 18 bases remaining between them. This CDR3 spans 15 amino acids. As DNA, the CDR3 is TGTGCCAGCAGGGATACGACAGGAAAAACCTATGGCTACACCTTC. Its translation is CASRDTTGKTYGYTF.

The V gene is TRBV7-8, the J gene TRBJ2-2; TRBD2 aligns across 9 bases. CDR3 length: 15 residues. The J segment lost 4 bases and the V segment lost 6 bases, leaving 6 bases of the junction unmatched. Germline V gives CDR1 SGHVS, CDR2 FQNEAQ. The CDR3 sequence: CASRASGTGTGELFF. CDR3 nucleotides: TGTGCCAGCAGGGCTAGCGGGACGGGCACCGGGGAGCTGTTTTTT.

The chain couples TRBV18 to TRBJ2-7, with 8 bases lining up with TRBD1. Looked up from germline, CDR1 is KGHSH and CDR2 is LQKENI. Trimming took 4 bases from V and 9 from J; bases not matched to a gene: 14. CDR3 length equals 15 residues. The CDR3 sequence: CASSQGSDRASGQYF. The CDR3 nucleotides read TGTGCCAGCTCACAGGGGTCGGACAGGGCTTCGGGGCAGTACTTC.

The CDR3 nucleotides are TGTGCCAGCAGCCCACAGGGAATAGTCAACGTCCTGACTTTC. Translating gives CASSPQGIVNVLTF. The chain uses TRBV7-2 and TRBJ2-6, with a weak D call TRBD1 (6 bases). V lost 5 bases and J 9 bases, leaving 14 bases between the germline ends. CDR1 and CDR2 from the germline V gene are SGHTA and FQGNSA. There are 14 residues in the CDR3.

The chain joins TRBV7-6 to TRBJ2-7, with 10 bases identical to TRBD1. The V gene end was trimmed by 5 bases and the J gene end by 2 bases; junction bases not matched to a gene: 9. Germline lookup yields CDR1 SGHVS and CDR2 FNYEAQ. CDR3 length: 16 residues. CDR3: CASSQGQGSLTYEQYF. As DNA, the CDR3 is TGTGCCAGCAGCCAGGGACAGGGGTCCCTAACCTACGAGCAGTACTTC.

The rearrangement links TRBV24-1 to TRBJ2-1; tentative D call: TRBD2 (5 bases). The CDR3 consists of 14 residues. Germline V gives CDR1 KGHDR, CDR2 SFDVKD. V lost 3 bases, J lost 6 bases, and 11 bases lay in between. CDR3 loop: CATSDGGRGNEQFF. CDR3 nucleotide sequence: TGTGCCACCAGTGATGGTGGTCGGGGCAATGAGCAGTTCTTC.

The CDR3 region is CASSLAYTGELFF. DNA of the CDR3: TGTGCCAGCAGTCTAGCGTACACCGGGGAGCTGTTTTTT. The chain couples TRBV6-5 to TRBJ2-2, with D perhaps TRBD2 (6 bases). The CDR3 loop spans 13 amino acids. Looked up from germline, CDR1 is MNHEY and CDR2 is SVGAGI. The germline V and J ends were trimmed by 5 bases and 3 bases, with 7 bases remaining between them.

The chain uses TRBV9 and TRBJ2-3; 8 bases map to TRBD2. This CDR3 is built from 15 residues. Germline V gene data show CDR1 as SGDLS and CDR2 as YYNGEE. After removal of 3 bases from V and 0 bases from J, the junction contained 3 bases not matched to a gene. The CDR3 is CASSDSGTSTDTQYF. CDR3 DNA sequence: TGTGCCAGCAGCGATAGCGGGACTAGCACAGATACGCAGTATTTT.

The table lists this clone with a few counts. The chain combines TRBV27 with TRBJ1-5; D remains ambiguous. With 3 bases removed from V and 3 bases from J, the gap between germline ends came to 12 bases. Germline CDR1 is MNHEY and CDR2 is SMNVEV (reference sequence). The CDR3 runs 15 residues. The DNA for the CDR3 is TGTGCCAGCAGTTTTATGGGGAGTGTCAATCAGCCCCAGCATTTT. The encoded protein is CASSFMGSVNQPQHF.

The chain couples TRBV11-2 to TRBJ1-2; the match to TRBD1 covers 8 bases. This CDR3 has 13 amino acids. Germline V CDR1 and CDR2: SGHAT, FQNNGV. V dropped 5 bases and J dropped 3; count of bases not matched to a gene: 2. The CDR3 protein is CASSEGQDYGYTF. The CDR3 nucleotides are TGTGCCAGCAGCGAGGGACAGGACTATGGCTACACCTTC. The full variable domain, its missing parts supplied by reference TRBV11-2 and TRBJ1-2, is EAGVAQSPRYKIIEKRQSVAFWCNPISGHATLYWYQQILGQGPKLLIQFQNNGVVDDSQLPKDRFSAERLKGVDSTLKIQPAKLEDSAVYLCASSEGQDYGYTFGSGTRLTVV.

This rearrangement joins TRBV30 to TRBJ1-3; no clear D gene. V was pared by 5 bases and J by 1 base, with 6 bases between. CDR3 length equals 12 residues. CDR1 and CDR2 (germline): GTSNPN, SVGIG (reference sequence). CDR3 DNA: TGTGCCTGGCAGGATTCTGGAAACACCATATATTTT. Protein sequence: CAWQDSGNTIYF. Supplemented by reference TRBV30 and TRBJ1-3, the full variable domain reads SQTIHQWPATLVQPVGSPLSLECTVEGTSNPNLYWYRQAAGRGLQLLFYSVGIGQISSEVPQNLSASRPQDRQFILSSKKLLLSDSGFYLCAWQDSGNTIYFGEGSWLTVV.

The CDR3 coding sequence is TGCGCCAGCTCGGAGGGGAGCTCCTACGAGCAGTACTTC. Its protein product is CASSEGSSYEQYF. The gene calls are TRBV5-1 and TRBJ2-7, with a possible D match to TRBD2 (6 bases). The CDR3 runs 13 residues. Trimming took 7 bases from V and 0 from J, leaving 11 bases between them. Germline values: CDR1 SGHRS, CDR2 YFSETQ.